A selection of T cell receptor beta chains follows, all from one sample in a study of control samples from healthy donors and cancer patients. Clones were sequenced by immunoSEQ multiplex PCR, and TCRdb holds only the in-frame ones, with some missing. The table has about 250,000 clones, almost 85% seen once. Sequencing was carried out using PBMCs. The source is a woman aged 55-75 years with lung cancer. CDR3s include the opening cysteine and the closing phenylalanine or tryptophan. The D gene is left open where the match is weak. Clone sizes are given selectively: once, few, many, or a class where the clone is expanded.

D gene | clone size | J gene | V gene | CDR3 DNA | CDR3 protein
TRBD2 | - | TRBJ2-1 | TRBV24-1 | TGTGCCACCAGTAGGGGAACTAGCGGCCGCAATGAGCAGTTCTTC | CATSRGTSGRNEQFF
- | - | TRBJ1-3 | TRBV9 | TGTGCCAGCGGGGGCAAAGCCTCTGGAAACACCATATATTTT | CASGGKASGNTIYF
TRBD2 | - | TRBJ2-3 | TRBV18 | TGTGCCAGCTCACCACCGGAGCGGGGGAACACAGATACGCAGTATTTT | CASSPPERGNTDTQYF
TRBD1 | - | TRBJ1-1 | TRBV12-3/TRBV12-4 | TGTGCCAGCACCCTTAGGGACAGGTCGGAAGCTTTCTTT | CASTLRDRSEAFF
- | - | TRBJ1-1 | TRBV29-1 | TGCAGCGTTGTGAGACAGACGGGCACTGAAGCTTTCTTT | CSVVRQTGTEAFF
- | once | TRBJ1-2 | TRBV6-5 | TGTGCCAGCAGAACCCAGGGGTTTGGTGGCTACACCTTC | CASRTQGFGGYTF
- | - | TRBJ1-5 | TRBV3-1/TRBV3-2 | TGTGCCAGCAGCCGGAGGACGGAGGATCAGCCCCAGCATTTT | CASSRRTEDQPQHF
TRBD1 | - | TRBJ2-1 | TRBV28 | TGTGCCAGCAGTTTGGGGACAGGGGGTAGGGTCCTTGAGCAGTTCTTC | CASSLGTGGRVLEQFF
TRBD1 | - | TRBJ1-2 | TRBV6-5 | TGTGCCAGCAGCCGGGACAGGGGGCGCGAAGGCTACACCTTC | CASSRDRGREGYTF
- | - | TRBJ1-5 | TRBV21-1 | TGTGCCAGCAGCATGTTCCCAAACCCCCGGGGAAATCAGCCCCAGCATTTT | CASSMFPNPRGNQPQHF
- | - | TRBJ2-1 | TRBV19 | TGTGCCAGTAGTATAGGCGATGATTTCACCTACAATGAGCAGTTCTTC | CASSIGDDFTYNEQFF
- | - | TRBJ1-5 | TRBV5-8 | TGTGCCAGCAGCCCCTTCGGGGATAGCAATCAGCCCCAGCATTTT | CASSPFGDSNQPQHF
- | - | TRBJ2-5 | TRBV12-3/TRBV12-4 | TGTGCCAGCAGGGCAGGAGAGACCCAGTACTTC | CASRAGETQYF
- | - | TRBJ2-2 | TRBV5-1 | TGCGCCAGCAGCTTCAGCGGGCAGGCGACCGGGGAGCTGTTTTTT | CASSFSGQATGELFF
- | - | TRBJ2-5 | TRBV9 | TGTGCCAGCAGCGTGGGCCCCTATCCCGACCAAGAGACCCAGTACTTC | CASSVGPYPDQETQYF
TRBD1 | - | TRBJ2-1 | TRBV4-1 | TGCGCCAGCAGCCTCGGGACAGGGGGTTTTGATGAGCAGTTCTTC | CASSLGTGGFDEQFF
- | once | TRBJ1-4 | TRBV5-5 | TGTGCCAGCAGCTTGGTGGGGGTGGTTGGAGAAAAACTGTTTTTT | CASSLVGVVGEKLFF
TRBD1 | - | TRBJ1-6 | TRBV7-9 | TGTGCCAGCAGCACCTCCAACAGGGGCGATTCACCCCTCCACTTT | CASSTSNRGDSPLHF
- | few | TRBJ1-1 | TRBV5-1 | TGCGCCAGCAGCTTGGATGAAGGGCGCACTGAAGCTTTCTTT | CASSLDEGRTEAFF
- | - | TRBJ1-2 | TRBV6-1 | TGTGCCAGCAGTGACTTGGGACATCCCTTTGGCTATGGCTACACCTTC | CASSDLGHPFGYGYTF
- | - | TRBJ2-5 | TRBV11-2 | TGTGCCAGCAGCTCCACCCCACGGGAGACCCAGTACTTC | CASSSTPRETQYF
- | - | TRBJ1-1 | TRBV28 | TGTGCCAGCAGTTCTACAGGGAAAACCACTGAAGCTTTCTTT | CASSSTGKTTEAFF
- | - | TRBJ1-2 | TRBV2 | TGTGCCAGCAGTGAAGCGCGTTGGGGGGCGAGCTATGGCTACACCTTC | CASSEARWGASYGYTF
- | - | TRBJ2-7 | TRBV3-1/TRBV3-2 | TGTGCCAGCACCAAAACGGGAGGGACAGGGATCCACGAGCAGTACTTC | CASTKTGGTGIHEQYF
- | - | TRBJ1-1 | TRBV28 | TGTGCCAGCACCAAACAGGGATCTGTCACTGAAGCTTTCTTT | CASTKQGSVTEAFF
TRBD1 | - | TRBJ2-7 | TRBV19 | TGTGCCAGTAGTATAACAGGGGCCTACGAGCAGTACTTC | CASSITGAYEQYF
- | - | TRBJ1-5 | TRBV9 | TGTGCCAGCAGCGCGGGCGGGACACCGCTCAATCAGCCCCAGCATTTT | CASSAGGTPLNQPQHF
- | - | TRBJ2-6 | TRBV7-3 | TGTGCCAGCAGCACAGGTCCATCCGGCTCTGGGGCCAACGTCCTGACTTTC | CASSTGPSGSGANVLTF
- | - | TRBJ1-1 | TRBV18 | TGTGCCAGCTCACCAACAGTGAACACTGAAGCTTTCTTT | CASSPTVNTEAFF
- | few | TRBJ2-1 | TRBV7-5 | TGTGTCAGAAGCTCCGGGCCCCCGGGCGGGCAGTTCTTC | CVRSSGPPGGQFF
- | - | TRBJ1-5 | TRBV28 | TGTGCCAGCAGTCCAGGGCTTCGCAATCAGCCCCAGCATTTT | CASSPGLRNQPQHF
- | few | TRBJ1-6 | TRBV28 | TGTGCCAGCAGTTTTGGCGGGCGAACGACACCCCTCCACTTT | CASSFGGRTTPLHF
- | - | TRBJ2-1 | TRBV10-3 | TGTGCCATCAGTGAGTCTTCCCCGGGGAGGAGTGAGCAGTTCTTC | CAISESSPGRSEQFF
- | - | TRBJ2-7 | TRBV2 | TGTGCCAGCACGGGGTGGTCCGAGCAGTACTTC | CASTGWSEQYF
- | - | TRBJ1-5 | TRBV2 | TGTGCCAGCAGTGGGACCTCCAATCAGCCCCAGCATTTT | CASSGTSNQPQHF
- | - | TRBJ1-2 | TRBV27 | TGTGCCAGCAGTTTATATGGGAAGGGGGCTAACTATGGCTACACCTTC | CASSLYGKGANYGYTF
- | - | TRBJ1-2 | TRBV21-1 | TGTGCCAGCAGGCCCAAGCTCGAGGATGGCTACACCTTC | CASRPKLEDGYTF
- | - | TRBJ2-1 | TRBV10-3 | TGTGCCATCAGCGAAGGACAGCTCTACAATGAGCAGTTCTTC | CAISEGQLYNEQFF
- | - | TRBJ2-5 | TRBV11-2 | TGTGCCAGCAGCTTATATGCCCCGACAGTTCGAGAGACCCAGTACTTC | CASSLYAPTVRETQYF
- | - | TRBJ2-7 | TRBV15 | TGTGCCACCAGCAGAGATTACAGGGACGAGCAGTACTTC | CATSRDYRDEQYF
TRBD1 | - | TRBJ2-2 | TRBV19 | TGTGCCAGTAGTATTCCGACAGGGTTCGTCACCGGGGAGCTGTTTTTT | CASSIPTGFVTGELFF
- | - | TRBJ2-7 | TRBV6-1 | TGTGCCAGCAGTGGAGGGGCGCTGATTAGACCTCCCTACGAGCAGTACTTC | CASSGGALIRPPYEQYF
- | - | TRBJ2-1 | TRBV5-4 | TGTGCCAGCAGCTCCAGGGACGCGAGGTTCTTC | CASSSRDARFF
TRBD2 | - | TRBJ2-1 | TRBV28 | TGTGCCAGCAGCCCCGCGGGGGGGCGTAATGAGCAGTTCTTC | CASSPAGGRNEQFF
TRBD1 | - | TRBJ1-5 | TRBV4-1 | TGCGCCAGCAGCCAAGATCGGGGACAGGGGGCTGGCAATCAGCCCCAGCATTTT | CASSQDRGQGAGNQPQHF
TRBD1 | - | TRBJ1-1 | TRBV2 | TGTGCCAGCGACAGGGGCACTGAAGCTTTCTTT | CASDRGTEAFF
- | - | TRBJ2-7 | TRBV5-4 | TGTGCCAGCAGCTTGGACAGGATTTCCTACGAGCAGTACTTC | CASSLDRISYEQYF
- | - | TRBJ1-4 | TRBV3-1/TRBV3-2 | TGTGCCAGCAGCCAAGCCCTGGCTAATGAAAAACTGTTTTTT | CASSQALANEKLFF
TRBD2 | - | TRBJ2-2 | TRBV6-4 | TGTGCCAGCAAGAGACTAGCGCAAAACACCGGGGAGCTGTTTTTT | CASKRLAQNTGELFF
TRBD1 | - | TRBJ1-5 | TRBV6-6 | TGTGCCAGCAGTTACCTCCGGGACAGGGGCCCGGGGCCCCAGCATTTT | CASSYLRDRGPGPQHF
- | - | TRBJ1-5 | TRBV4-1 | TGCGCCAGCAGCCAAGATCAGGGGATTCAGCCCCAGCATTTT | CASSQDQGIQPQHF
- | - | TRBJ1-2 | TRBV24-1 | TGTGCCACCAGTGAGGAGGGGGGGCACGGCTACACCTTC | CATSEEGGHGYTF
- | - | TRBJ2-2 | TRBV2 | TGTGCCAGCAGCCCGCAACCCATAAACACCGGGGAGCTGTTTTTT | CASSPQPINTGELFF